This T cell receptor (beta chain) was recorded in a study of Ad26.COV2.S vaccination and SARS-CoV-2 variants. Across the study: Into the muscle, Ad26.COV2.S was dosed once or twice, 56 days apart. Study results and limitations: It is possible that the TCR breadth and depth analyses underestimated the total T cell responses. Those who received vaccine or placebo ended up with similar non-spike TCR breadth.

Regarding treatment: around 19 received Ad26.COV2.S at low or high dose, single or two shots; about 5 received placebo; per-sample allocation not given. The samples date from day 63 after the first vaccine or placebo injection. As concerns this clone: What it binds is not known.

The CDR3 totals 11 residues. The V end was cut by 0 bases, the J end by 7 bases, with 4 bases between. Germline CDR1 SGHTS, CDR2 YDEGEE. Generated by immunoSEQ multiplex PCR, the TCRdb table keeps only in-frame clones and is missing some. Here the sample spans roughly 700,000 clones, more than 80% being singletons. The sequencing used peripheral blood, collected in a trial of Ad26.COV2.S vaccine versus placebo. The V gene is TRBV5-8, the J gene TRBJ1-1; D ambiguous. This TCR derives from a person aged 18-65 years who received the Ad26.COV2.S COVID-19 vaccine or a placebo. In DNA, the CDR3 is TGTGCCAGCAGCTTGGAATATGAAGCTTTCTTT. Protein product: CASSLEYEAFF.